This T cell receptor beta chain was observed in a study of PD-L1 blockade in urothelial cancer (dated by TCRdb to the late 2010s). As for the study more broadly: All patients started therapy around 2014 and received atezolizumab 1,200 mg intravenously every 3 weeks. About 90% of the 29 patients were identified as males with urothelial cancer of bladder origin, and a prior smoking history was reported by 18 of 29 patients. Patients had an ECOG performance status of 0 or 1 and had received between 0 and 3 prior chemotherapy regimens. Blood samples were analyzed 3 weeks after the start of treatment (second dose) and 6 weeks after the start of treatment. Blood samples gave a median of approximately 150,000 T cells and 77,000 or so unique TCRs, with a median clonality of approximately 0.08. An exploratory multi-omic analysis was conducted of the somatic, immune and clinical correlates of response to PD-L1 blockade with atezolizumab in urothelial cancer. Pretreatment tumor samples, along with matched peripheral blood serially collected before and after atezolizumab treatment, were subjected to TCR sequencing. Durable clinical benefit was defined as a progression-free survival longer than 6 months, and TCR features were additionally tested against progression-free survival and overall survival. Whole exome sequencing and RNA sequencing of pretreatment tumors were performed alongside TCR sequencing in the same patients. Nine patients achieved durable clinical benefit and some 21 did not. Pretreatment blood TCR-seq was available for twenty-nine patients, at least one posttreatment blood collection was obtained for about 24 patients, and tumor TCR-seq was available for about 24 patients. Paper-wide results and their limitations: Improved progression-free and overall survival was found to be associated with pretreatment peripheral blood TCR clonality below the median. At 3 weeks after the start of treatment, tumor-associated TCR clones in peripheral blood had expanded more in patients with durable benefit (n of about 20, p = 0.022). Because the sample size was small (n of about 27) and many of the analyses were exploratory, the results are meant to be hypothesis-generating.

To estimate absolute template abundance from read counts, synthetic TCR analog templates were spiked into each PCR. The immunoSEQ assay was used to amplify TCRbeta CDR3 regions from genomic DNA with bias-controlled V and J gene primers. Sequencing of rearranged TCRbeta segments was performed at approximately 20X coverage. Per the original workflow: Clustering was used to correct sequencing errors, and CDR3s were annotated against IMGT so that V, D and J genes could be assigned. Downstream analyses used only productive TCRbeta rearrangements and left out out-of-frame or stop-codon sequences. To compute clonality, Shannon entropy was normalized by the log of the number of unique productive sequences and then subtracted from one. Fisher's exact test with Benjamini-Hochberg correction, at a threshold of adjusted p below 0.01, was used to find clones that differed between time points or between blood and tumor. TCRdb took over this immuneACCESS table, retaining in-frame rearrangements with V and J assigned. Such tables are incomplete; in checked studies, under half of the missing clones stem from an unresolved V gene, and the remainder is unexplained. The D gene and trimming were derived from the DNA, and the V and J assignments and clone size from that table. The sample table holds 25,000 to 40,000 clones, of which 80% to 90% were seen once. Together, the top ten hold approximately 28% of the sample.

As for this clone: Its antigen target is currently unknown. Base-call qualities are not available, and no considerably larger clone is one nucleotide away.

CDR1 and CDR2, looked up from the germline V gene (reference sequence), are SEHNR and FQNEAQ. From cysteine to phenylalanine, the CDR3 is 14 amino acids long. The read is trimmed to its CDR3 DNA, 42 bases read in frame from base 1. V is trimmed back by 4 bases and J by 7 bases, and the junction contains 5 bases that no gene match accounts for. The cohort included under 35 patients with locally advanced or metastatic urothelial carcinoma who were treated at Memorial Sloan Kettering on a trial protocol. Peripheral blood mononuclear cells were collected pretreatment and during treatment, with between 1 and 8 total time points obtained per patient. The Qiagen DNeasy Blood extraction kit was used to purify genomic DNA from total PBMCs and tumor samples. PBMCs were collected pretreatment and during treatment, and were isolated and stored as previously described.

This clonotype was obtained from a man between 60 and 75 years old with urothelial cancer. The chain is assembled from TRBV7-9 and TRBJ1-4; 8 bases in the middle match TRBD1. Specimen: PBMCs, collected around atezolizumab (anti-PD-L1) treatment. The DNA reads as follows: TGTGCCAGCAGCTCGCTCAGGGGGCTTGAAAAACTGTTTTTT. Its protein product is CASSSLRGLEKLFF.